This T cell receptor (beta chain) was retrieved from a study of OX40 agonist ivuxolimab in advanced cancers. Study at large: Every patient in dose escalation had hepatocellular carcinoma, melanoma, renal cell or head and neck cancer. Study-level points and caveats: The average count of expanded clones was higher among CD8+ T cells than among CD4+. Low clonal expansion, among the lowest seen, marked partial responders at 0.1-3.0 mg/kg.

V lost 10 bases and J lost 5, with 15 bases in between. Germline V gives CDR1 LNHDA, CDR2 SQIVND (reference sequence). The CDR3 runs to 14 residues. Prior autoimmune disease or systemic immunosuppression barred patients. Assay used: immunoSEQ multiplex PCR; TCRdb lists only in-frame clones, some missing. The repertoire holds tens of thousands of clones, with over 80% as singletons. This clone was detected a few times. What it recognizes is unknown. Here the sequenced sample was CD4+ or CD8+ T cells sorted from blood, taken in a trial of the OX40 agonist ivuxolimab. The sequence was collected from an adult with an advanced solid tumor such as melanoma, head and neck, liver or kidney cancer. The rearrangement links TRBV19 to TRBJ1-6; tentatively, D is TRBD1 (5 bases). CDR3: CATTAETDNSPLHF. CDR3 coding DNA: TGTGCCACCACCGCGGAGACAGATAATTCACCCCTCCACTTT.